This TCR beta chain was retrieved from a study of cytotoxic CD8 clonotypes in ibrutinib-treated CLL. Study-level information: Among patients, some 25 responded partially and 2 completely; 14 then stayed remitted and some twelve progressed after median approximately 72 months.

The TCR beta libraries used approximately 2 micrograms of genomic DNA that came from cryopreserved PBMCs. Whole-study results and caveats: While tracking circulating CD8+ T-cell counts, baseline clonality exceeded that of age-matched healthy donors. Before falling back toward baseline at progression, clonality had risen at the time of ibrutinib response.

For this clone: Its matching antigen is unknown. A junction boundary mismatches the germline segment, possibly from a read error.

Only in-frame clones appear in the TCRdb table, and some are missing; sequencing was by immunoSEQ multiplex PCR. The data contain roughly 58,000 clones, roughly 49% of them singletons. Germline lookup yields CDR1 SGHTA and CDR2 FQGNSA. The CDR3 is made up of 14 amino acids. The origin of this receptor is a human donor with chronic lymphocytic leukemia. The sample in question was PBMCs, obtained at disease progression, from a patient treated with ibrutinib. V is TRBV7-2 and J is TRBJ2-3; D is unclear. The CDR3 DNA follows: TGTGCCAGCAGCTTCCTTTTCGGCACGGATACGCAGTATTTT. Translating it yields CASSFLFGTDTQYF.